These 24 T cell receptor beta chains were sequenced from one sample in a study of a mutant IDH1 vaccine in newly diagnosed glioma. Which antigens these TCRs recognize remains unknown. The repertoire was sequenced with immunoSEQ multiplex PCR; TCRdb's copy has only in-frame clones and lacks some. The table shows around 56,000 clones, with around 80% occurring only once. The sample's time point: week 23, last vaccination. Alongside topical imiquimod, each dose of vaccine comprised 300 ug of mutant IDH1 20-mer peptide. Sequencing was performed on PBMCs, taken from a glioma patient whose treatment included an IDH1 peptide vaccine. These receptors were collected from a woman between 40 and 55 years old with glioma. Some clones in this sample may be carry-over from other donors' samples.

The rearrangement joins TRBV4-3 to TRBJ1-4; D gene uncertain. The V end was cut by 0 bases, the J end by 10 bases, with 15 bases between. Per germline, CDR1 LGHNA and CDR2 YSLEER. The CDR3 runs 15 residues. The DNA of the CDR3 is TGCGCCAGCAGCCAAGAACGGATGGGCATCGGAAAACTGTTTTTT. It yields the protein CASSQERMGIGKLFF.

The chain is built from TRBV29-1 and TRBJ2-1; D is unclear. There are 13 residues in the CDR3. Germline loops: CDR1 SQVTM, CDR2 ANQGSEA. The ends were cut back, 4 bases at V and 0 bases at J, with 7 bases in the middle. CDR3 protein: CSVGRSSYNEQFF. The CDR3 region has the DNA TGCAGCGTTGGACGGAGCTCCTACAATGAGCAGTTCTTC.

This rearrangement joins TRBV10-1 to TRBJ1-3; D is unresolved. Germline V gene data show CDR1 as WNHNN and CDR2 as SYGVQD (reference sequence). Trimming removed 0 bases from V and 3 bases from J, with 0 bases in between. The CDR3 extends over 12 amino acids. The CDR3 coding sequence is TGCGCCAGCAGTGAGTCTGGAAACACCATATATTTT. Translation: CASSESGNTIYF.

The chain uses TRBV9 and TRBJ1-1, with TRBD1 identical over 7 bases. CDR1 and CDR2 from the germline V gene are SGDLS and YYNGEE. The CDR3 has 13 residues. J lost 3 bases, V lost 4 bases, and 3 bases had no gene match. In nucleotides, the CDR3 is TGTGCCAGCAGCCTAGACAGGGACACTGAAGCTTTCTTT. Protein: CASSLDRDTEAFF. The full variable domain, completed using reference TRBV9 and TRBJ1-1, is DSGVTQTPKHLITATGQRVTLRCSPRSGDLSVYWYQQSLDQGLQFLIQYYNGEERAKGNILERFSAQQFPDLHSELNLSSLELGDSALYFCASSLDRDTEAFFGQGTRLTVV.

The rearrangement joins TRBV6-5 to TRBJ1-1; no reliable D call. V was trimmed by 5 bases and J by 0 bases, leaving 7 bases between them. This CDR3 contains 13 residues. Germline V CDR1 and CDR2: MNHEY, SVGAGI. CDR3 sequence (DNA): TGTGCCAGCAGTACCCTCTTGAACACTGAAGCTTTCTTT. Translated: CASSTLLNTEAFF.

V usage is TRBV29-1 and J usage is TRBJ2-1; D is perhaps TRBD1 (6 bases). The ends were cut back, 3 bases at V and 0 bases at J, with 6 bases in the middle. The CDR3 runs 13 residues. Germline loops: CDR1 SQVTM, CDR2 ANQGSEA. This CDR3 is CSVEDSSYNEQFF. CDR3 DNA: TGCAGCGTTGAGGACAGCTCCTACAATGAGCAGTTCTTC.

This clone has a single count. The rearrangement joins TRBV7-2 to TRBJ2-5; TRBD2 matches at 8 bases. Germline values: CDR1 SGHTA, CDR2 FQGNSA. V was clipped by 0 bases and J by 1 base; unmatched bases: 7. CDR3 length equals 17 residues. The CDR3 coding sequence is TGTGCCAGCAGCTTAGCGTTGCGGGGGGTTTCCCAAGAGACCCAGTACTTC. Protein: CASSLALRGVSQETQYF.

The V and J genes are TRBV30 and TRBJ1-3; D gene uncertain. This CDR3 comprises 13 residues. Trimming took off 8 bases at V and 2 bases at J, with 13 bases between the two ends. The V gene's germline CDR1 is GTSNPN and CDR2 SVGIG (reference sequence). CDR3 nucleotide sequence: TGTGCCGAGACGGTCGGACCTGGAAACACCATATATTTT. As protein: CAETVGPGNTIYF.

V usage is TRBV27 and J usage is TRBJ2-6; 9 nucleotides match TRBD2. CDR1 and CDR2 (germline): MNHEY, SMNVEV (reference sequence). The CDR3 contains 18 residues. J was trimmed by 0 bases and V by 5 bases; bases with no gene match: 8. The CDR3 loop is CASSLAGQWVSGANVLTF. CDR3 DNA sequence: TGTGCCAGCAGTCTAGCGGGACAGTGGGTCTCTGGGGCCAACGTCCTGACTTTC.

In its sample, this clone was seen a few times. The chain employs TRBV6-1 and TRBJ1-1; possibly TRBD1 for D (6 bases). CDR3 size: 14 residues. The V end was cut by 6 bases, the J end by 1 base, with 12 bases between. Germline lookup yields CDR1 MNHNS and CDR2 SASEGT. CDR3 nucleotides: TGTGCCAGCAGGCTAACAGGGACGAACACTGAAGCTTTCTTT. The encoded protein is CASRLTGTNTEAFF.

The chain carries TRBV11-3 and TRBJ2-7, with a possible D match to TRBD1 (6 bases). V dropped 2 bases and J dropped 3 bases, with 11 bases sitting between them. Germline values: CDR1 SGHNT, CDR2 YENEEA. The CDR3 totals 14 residues. CDR3 coding DNA: TGTGCCAGCAGCTTACCAGGGACATACTACGAGCAGTACTTC. It translates to CASSLPGTYYEQYF.

The rearrangement joins TRBV19 to TRBJ2-5; 12 nucleotides line up with TRBD2. The CDR3 has 14 amino acids. The V gene's germline CDR1 is LNHDA and CDR2 SQIVND (reference sequence). V lost 6 bases to trimming and J lost 3 bases; unmatched junction nucleotides: 2. In nucleotides, the CDR3 is TGTGCCAGTAGCAGGACTAGCGGGAAAGAGACCCAGTACTTC. Amino acids: CASSRTSGKETQYF.

The chain combines TRBV6-5 with TRBJ1-2; D gene uncertain. CDR1 is MNHEY and CDR2 is SVGAGI in the germline V gene. The CDR3 is 11 residues long. V was trimmed by 2 bases and J by 14 bases, leaving 12 bases between them. The CDR3 DNA sequence: TGTGCCAGCAGTTACGCCGGGAGTTGGACCTTC. It specifies CASSYAGSWTF.

This clone was recorded once. The CDR3 region is CASSGGQRFGQETQYF. CDR3 nucleotide sequence: TGTGCCAGCAGCGGGGGACAGAGGTTTGGGCAAGAGACCCAGTACTTC. The chain joins TRBV7-2 to TRBJ2-5, with 7 bases identical to TRBD1. The CDR3 runs 16 residues. V lost 5 bases, J lost 2 bases, and 11 bases stayed unmatched. The germline gives CDR1 SGHTA, CDR2 FQGNSA.

The genes are TRBV10-3 and TRBJ1-2; D perhaps matches TRBD1 (6 bases). CDR1 is ENHRY and CDR2 is SYGVKD in the germline V gene. The V end was cut by 9 bases, the J end by 6 bases, with 14 bases between. CDR3 length: 12 amino acids. The CDR3 spells CAIFGGADGYTF. The CDR3 DNA sequence: TGTGCCATTTTCGGGGGGGCCGATGGCTACACCTTC.

This chain uses TRBV2 with TRBJ1-4; D call uncertain. V dropped 8 bases and J dropped 2 bases, with 9 bases sitting between them. The CDR3 totals 13 residues. CDR1 is SNHLY and CDR2 is FYNNEI in the germline V gene. Here the CDR3 DNA reads TGTGCCAGCGAGAGGAGGACTAATGAAAAACTGTTTTTT. It specifies CASERRTNEKLFF.

This rearrangement joins TRBV5-1 to TRBJ2-2; D is unclear. The CDR3 loop spans 16 amino acids. V lost 0 bases to trimming and J lost 0 bases, with 9 bases between them. Germline V gives CDR1 SGHRS, CDR2 YFSETQ. This CDR3 is CASSLETATNTGELFF. In nucleotides, the CDR3 is TGCGCCAGCAGCTTGGAGACTGCTACGAACACCGGGGAGCTGTTTTTT.

This clone was observed a handful of times. The chain uses TRBV12-2 and TRBJ1-3; the table's D call, TRBD1, has no DNA check behind it. TRBV12-2 has pseudogene status. The CDR3 consists of 18 residues. The CDR3 loop is CASRLAGQAGMSGNTIYF. As DNA, the CDR3 is TGTGCAAGTCGCCTAGCTGGACAGGCTGGGATGTCTGGAAACACCATATATTTT.

This clone has only a few counts. This chain links TRBV2 with TRBJ1-1; a possible D gene is TRBD1 (5 bases). The germline V and J ends were trimmed by 7 bases and 0 bases, with 9 bases remaining between them. The CDR3 consists of 13 residues. CDR1 is SNHLY, CDR2 FYNNEI, per germline. CDR3 sequence: CASKIGVNTEAFF. CDR3 coding DNA: TGTGCCAGCAAAATAGGGGTGAACACTGAAGCTTTCTTT. The full variable domain, its missing parts supplied by reference TRBV2 and TRBJ1-1, is EPEVTQTPSHQVTQMGQEVILRCVPISNHLYFYWYRQILGQKVEFLVSFYNNEISEKSEIFDDQFSVERPDGSNFTLKIRSTKLEDSAMYFCASKIGVNTEAFFGQGTRLTVV.

The V gene is TRBV18, the J gene TRBJ2-1; 8 bases are a match to TRBD2. V trimming: 6 bases; J trimming: 1 base; junction bases outside the gene matches: 8. CDR1 KGHSH and CDR2 LQKENI come from the germline V gene. The CDR3 runs to 16 residues. The CDR3 region is CASSLDLAGSYNEQFF. The CDR3 nucleotides are TGTGCCAGCTCCCTAGACTTAGCGGGGTCCTACAATGAGCAGTTCTTC. Full variable domain (rest looked up from reference TRBV18 and TRBJ2-1): NAGVMQNPRHLVRRRGQEARLRCSPMKGHSHVYWYRQLPEEGLKFMVYLQKENIIDESGMPKERFSAEFPKEGPSILRIQQVVRGDSAAYFCASSLDLAGSYNEQFFGPGTRLTVL.

A few counts support this clone. This chain uses TRBV12-5 with TRBJ2-7, with a tentative D call TRBD1 (6 bases). Trimming shortened V by 5 bases and J by 3 bases, and 14 bases separated the two germline ends. This CDR3 spans 14 amino acids. Germline assignment: CDR1 LGHNT and CDR2 FRNRAP. CDR3 amino acids: CASGHRVGGYEQYF. The CDR3 nucleotides read TGTGCTAGTGGTCACAGGGTAGGGGGCTACGAGCAGTACTTC.

There are a few counts of this clone. The V call is TRBV20-1, the J call TRBJ2-1; D remains ambiguous. Germline CDR1 and CDR2: DFQATT and SNEGSKA (reference sequence). Trimming removed 0 bases from V and 7 bases from J, with 4 bases in between. The CDR3 has 11 amino acids. In DNA form, the CDR3 reads TGCAGTGCTAGAGACGATAATGAGCAGTTCTTC. Translated: CSARDDNEQFF.

Comment on this clone: The junction shows a germline mismatch at one end, possibly a read error. The CDR3 nucleotides read TGTGCTAGCAGTAGGGGACTGGCCAGGGGTACTAGCACAGATACGCAGTATTTT. Its protein is CASSRGLARGTSTDTQYF. The chain combines TRBV7-7 with TRBJ2-3, with D possibly being TRBD1 or TRBD2 (6 bases each). Germline V lookup: CDR1 SSHAT, CDR2 FNYEAQ (reference sequence). This CDR3 region has 18 residues. Looking up the rest from reference TRBV7-7 and TRBJ2-3 gives the full variable domain: GAGVSQSPRYKVTKRGQDVTLRCDPISSHATLYWYQQALGQGPEFLTYFNYEAQPDKSGLPSDRFSAERPEGSISTLTIQRTEQRDSAMYRCASSRGLARGTSTDTQYFGPGTRLTVL.

This clone was picked up a small number of times. The CDR3 sequence: CATSRDSAASNQPQHF. DNA of the CDR3: TGTGCCACCAGCAGAGATTCGGCAGCTAGCAATCAGCCCCAGCATTTT. The V and J genes are TRBV15 and TRBJ1-5; D is unclear. Germline CDR1 LNHNV, CDR2 YYDKDF (reference sequence). There are 16 residues in the CDR3. The V end was cut by 0 bases, the J end by 0 bases, with 9 bases between.